What follows are 27 T cell receptor beta chains derived from one specimen sequenced in a study of shared clonotypes between healthy human individuals. Profiling relied on immunoSEQ multiplex PCR, and the TCRdb table lists in-frame clones only, not all of them. The repertoire holds 600,000 to 800,000 clones, with 55% to 75% as singletons. The sample taken for sequencing was memory CD4+ T cells sorted from blood. Subset meaning: CD45RA-negative fraction. The source of these receptors is a woman in her 30s in good health.

The V call is TRBV2, the J call TRBJ2-2; D is undetermined. Per germline, CDR1 SNHLY and CDR2 FYNNEI. This CDR3 comprises 13 residues. V lost 1 base to trimming and J lost 6 bases, with 6 bases between them. The CDR3 DNA reads TGTGCCAGCAGTGAAGGGGTTGCCGGGGAGCTGTTTTTT. Translated: CASSEGVAGELFF. Using reference TRBV2 and TRBJ2-2 for the parts outside the CDR3, the full variable domain is EPEVTQTPSHQVTQMGQEVILRCVPISNHLYFYWYRQILGQKVEFLVSFYNNEISEKSEIFDDQFSVERPDGSNFTLKIRSTKLEDSAMYFCASSEGVAGELFFGEGSRLTVL.

This rearrangement joins TRBV6-1 to TRBJ1-1; tentative D call: TRBD1 (5 bases). Germline CDR1 MNHNS, CDR2 SASEGT. CDR3 length: 14 residues. With 4 bases removed from V and 5 bases from J, the gap between germline ends came to 14 bases. The chain's CDR3 is CASSGGGGSTEAFF. Written as DNA, the CDR3 is TGTGCCAGCAGTGGGGGTGGGGGTTCGACTGAAGCTTTCTTT.

The chain uses TRBV5-1 and TRBJ2-5; 7 bases align to TRBD2. This CDR3 region has 14 residues. J was trimmed by 1 base and V by 4 bases; bases with no gene match: 4. Per the germline V gene, CDR1 is SGHRS and CDR2 is YFSETQ. This chain's CDR3 is CASSAGGGQETQYF. The CDR3 region has the DNA TGCGCCAGCAGCGCGGGCGGGGGCCAAGAGACCCAGTACTTC.

The chain joins TRBV7-2 to TRBJ1-2; D remains ambiguous. Trimming cost V 6 bases and J 7 bases, with 15 bases left between them. This CDR3 has 13 residues. Germline CDR1 SGHTA, CDR2 FQGNSA. CDR3 sequence reads: CASSIGSAGGYTF. The CDR3 DNA follows: TGTGCCAGCAGTATAGGGAGTGCAGGTGGCTACACCTTC.

The chain joins TRBV7-2 to TRBJ2-1; no definite D call. There are 14 residues in the CDR3. Germline V gene sequence: CDR1 SGHTA, CDR2 FQGNSA. Trimming pared 2 bases from V and 8 bases from J, leaving 13 bases between. The CDR3 loop is CASSLTQRNDEQFF. In DNA, the CDR3 is TGTGCCAGCAGCTTAACCCAGCGTAACGATGAGCAGTTCTTC.

The V call is TRBV11-2, the J call TRBJ1-2, with D possibly TRBD1 on 5 matching bases. The CDR3 runs to 16 residues. V was trimmed by 1 base and J by 4 bases, leaving 16 bases between them. Germline CDR1 and CDR2: SGHAT and FQNNGV. The CDR3 DNA is TGTGCCAGCAGCTTAGGCGGGGCAGAATCTCTCTATGGCTACACCTTC. Its protein product is CASSLGGAESLYGYTF.

This clone was seen just once. The chain couples TRBV6-5 to TRBJ1-5; possibly TRBD1 for D (5 bases). Germline V lookup: CDR1 MNHEY, CDR2 SVGAGI. V lost 1 base and J lost 8, with 12 bases in between. This CDR3 is built from 14 residues. The CDR3 DNA follows: TGTGCCAGCAGTTACTTGGGCCAGGGAGAGCCCCAGCATTTT. This gives the protein CASSYLGQGEPQHF.

The chain joins TRBV30 to TRBJ2-7; D remains unclear. Germline V gene data show CDR1 as GTSNPN and CDR2 as SVGIG (reference sequence). The CDR3 extends over 12 amino acids. Trimming took 3 bases from V and 2 from J, leaving 8 bases between them. In DNA form, the CDR3 reads TGTGCCTGGAGCGGCAGCACCTACGAGCAGTACTTC. Translation: CAWSGSTYEQYF.

J is TRBJ1-1 and V is TRBV5-1; D is undetermined. The CDR3 contains 13 residues. Trimming cost V 4 bases and J 1 base, with 8 bases left between them. Germline V gene sequence: CDR1 SGHRS, CDR2 YFSETQ. The CDR3 DNA is TGCGCCAGCAGCGCTGACACGAACACTGAAGCTTTCTTT. It is translated as CASSADTNTEAFF.

V usage is TRBV29-1 and J usage is TRBJ1-2, with no clear D. The V end was cut by 5 bases, the J end by 7 bases, with 20 bases between. CDR1 is SQVTM and CDR2 is ANQGSEA in the germline V gene. This CDR3 is 14 amino acids long. The CDR3 bases are TGCAGCGTTCACGCGGCAGGTCTCGGGAGTGGCTACACCTTC. This encodes CSVHAAGLGSGYTF.

This clone was seen more than once but under ten times. Different DNA sequences within this sample yield the same CDR3. CDR3 sequence (DNA): TGTGCCAGCTCAGGAGACAGCTACGAGCAGTACTTC. This encodes CASSGDSYEQYF. The V and J genes are TRBV18 and TRBJ2-7; possibly TRBD1 for D (5 bases). Germline V gene sequence: CDR1 KGHSH, CDR2 LQKENI. Trimming took 5 bases from V and 3 from J, leaving 8 bases between them. CDR3 length: 12 residues.

The chain has TRBV5-8 and TRBJ2-5; perhaps TRBD1 as D (6 bases). CDR3 length equals 16 residues. Germline assignment: CDR1 SGHTS and CDR2 YDEGEE. V lost 4 bases and J 0 bases, leaving 16 bases between the germline ends. Written as DNA, the CDR3 is TGTGCCAGCAGCCACTACGGGACACCATACCAAGAGACCCAGTACTTC. The encoded protein is CASSHYGTPYQETQYF.

There are a few counts of this clone. The rearrangement joins TRBV5-1 to TRBJ2-5; 7 nucleotides match TRBD1. The DNA end lines up better with TRBJ2-7; the J call may be wrong. The CDR3 runs 13 residues. From germline, CDR1 is SGHRS and CDR2 YFSETQ. The CDR3 sequence: CASSLVGQFEQYF. The CDR3 nucleotides are TGCGCCAGCAGCTTGGTGGGACAGTTCGAGCAGTACTTC.

As regards this clone: At one end, the junction sequence differs from germline, possibly due to a read error. This rearrangement joins TRBV30 to TRBJ2-7; no definite D call. This CDR3 has 13 residues. CDR1 is GTSNPN, CDR2 SVGIG, per germline (reference sequence). The CDR3 spells CAYTRSSSSEQYF. The CDR3 coding sequence is TGTGCTTACACACGGAGCAGTTCCTCCGAGCAGTACTTC.

The rearrangement links TRBV19 to TRBJ2-2, with 8 nucleotides matching TRBD2. With V trimmed by 7 bases and J by 5 bases, 6 bases remained unmatched. This CDR3 contains 14 residues. The V gene's germline CDR1 is LNHDA and CDR2 SQIVND (reference sequence). CDR3 in DNA: TGTGCCAGTACCCCTAGCGGGTCTACCGGGGAGCTGTTTTTT. This encodes CASTPSGSTGELFF.

This chain uses TRBV4-1 with TRBJ1-1, with 7 nucleotides matching TRBD1. The CDR3 is 13 residues long. J was trimmed by 5 bases and V by 4 bases; bases with no gene match: 4. CDR1 and CDR2 (germline): MGHRA, YSYEKL. CDR3 DNA sequence: TGCGCCAGCAGCCCCGGGACAGTTACTGAAGCTTTCTTT. It encodes CASSPGTVTEAFF.

A note on this clone: This CDR3 is also generated by other DNA sequences in the sample. The chain joins TRBV4-2 to TRBJ2-7, with D hard to call. Per germline, CDR1 LGHNA and CDR2 YNFKEQ. The CDR3 loop spans 13 amino acids. Trimming left V 0 bases short and J 4 bases short, with 7 bases between. The DNA of the CDR3 is TGTGCCAGCAGCCAAGATCTCGAATACGAGCAGTACTTC. This encodes CASSQDLEYEQYF.

The V gene is TRBV9, the J gene TRBJ2-1; no definite D call. The V end was cut by 4 bases, the J end by 2 bases, with 10 bases between. In germline, CDR1 is SGDLS, CDR2 YYNGEE. CDR3 length: 14 amino acids. Written as DNA, the CDR3 is TGTGCCAGCAGCCAAGCTGCTACCTACAATGAGCAGTTCTTC. Its translation: CASSQAATYNEQFF.

The chain employs TRBV5-1 and TRBJ1-3; no firm D call. V was cut by 6 bases and J by 1 base, with 11 bases left in between. Germline assignment: CDR1 SGHRS and CDR2 YFSETQ. The CDR3 length is 14 residues. The CDR3 coding sequence is TGCGCCAGCACAGAAGGGCATTCTGGAAACACCATATATTTT. Translated, it gives CASTEGHSGNTIYF. The entire variable domain, with the rest obtained from reference TRBV5-1 and TRBJ1-3, is as follows: KAGVTQTPRYLIKTRGQQVTLSCSPISGHRSVSWYQQTPGQGLQFLFEYFSETQRNKGNFPGRFSGRQFSNSRSEMNVSTLELGDSALYLCASTEGHSGNTIYFGEGSWLTVV.

This clone showed up just once. Written as DNA, the CDR3 is TGTGCCAGCAGCCGCGAAGGAAACACCATATATTTT. Translating it yields CASSREGNTIYF. This chain links TRBV7-9 with TRBJ1-3; D is uncertain. CDR1 and CDR2 (germline): SEHNR, FQNEAQ (reference sequence). V was shortened by 5 bases and J by 4 bases, with 6 bases between the two germline ends. The CDR3 loop spans 12 amino acids.

The chain recombines TRBV28 with TRBJ1-5; unclear D gene. From germline, CDR1 is MDHEN and CDR2 SYDVKM. There are 14 residues in the CDR3. Trimming removed 2 bases at V and 0 bases at J, with 5 bases between. CDR3 DNA sequence: TGTGCCAGCAGTTTAAGTACTAGCAATCAGCCCCAGCATTTT. Protein product: CASSLSTSNQPQHF.

The rearrangement joins TRBV6-6 to TRBJ2-1; TRBD1 matches 8 bases. The V and J ends lost 3 bases and 7 bases, in that order; junction bases with no gene match: 2. CDR1 and CDR2 from the germline V gene are MNHNY and SVGAGI (reference sequence). This CDR3 is 13 amino acids long. The CDR3 nucleotides are TGTGCCAGCAGTTATACAGGGGGTAATGAGCAGTTCTTC. Residues: CASSYTGGNEQFF.

The J gene is TRBJ1-4, the V gene TRBV5-1, with D unclear. Germline V CDR1 and CDR2: SGHRS, YFSETQ. V lost 4 bases to trimming and J lost 6 bases, with 13 bases between them. The CDR3 totals 14 residues. The CDR3, as DNA: TGCGCCAGCAGCCTGATGTTGGGCGATGAAAAACTGTTTTTT. As protein: CASSLMLGDEKLFF.

The chain is built from TRBV2 and TRBJ1-1; D gene ambiguous. The germline gives CDR1 SNHLY, CDR2 FYNNEI. Between the trimmed V and J ends, which lost 7 bases and 1 base, there was a span of 16 bases. The CDR3 totals 15 residues. In nucleotides, the CDR3 is TGTGCCAGCACTCCGGACCCCTTCGAGAACACTGAAGCTTTCTTT. This sequence encodes CASTPDPFENTEAFF.

This clone is a singleton in its sample. The chain joins TRBV2 to TRBJ2-7; D is possibly TRBD1 (6 bases). Trimming pared 6 bases from V and 10 bases from J, leaving 13 bases between. The CDR3 totals 11 residues. Per germline, CDR1 SNHLY and CDR2 FYNNEI. The CDR3 loop reads CASRRGGHQYF. The CDR3 coding sequence is TGTGCCAGCAGGAGAGGGGGACATCAGTACTTC. Using reference TRBV2 and TRBJ2-7 for the parts outside the CDR3, the full variable domain is EPEVTQTPSHQVTQMGQEVILRCVPISNHLYFYWYRQILGQKVEFLVSFYNNEISEKSEIFDDQFSVERPDGSNFTLKIRSTKLEDSAMYFCASRRGGHQYFGPGTRLTVT.

The count of this clone is one. V and J are TRBV5-6 and TRBJ1-2; 9 bases line up with TRBD1. With 5 bases clipped from V and 6 bases from J, the junction kept 14 bases outside the gene matches. The CDR3 extends over 16 amino acids. The germline gives CDR1 SGHDT, CDR2 YYEEEE. This CDR3 is CASRNVRDRDWNGYTF. DNA for the CDR3: TGTGCCAGCAGAAACGTCCGGGACAGGGATTGGAATGGCTACACCTTC.

This clone appeared once. V usage is TRBV15 and J usage is TRBJ2-5, with TRBD2 matching 10 bases. The CDR3 runs to 16 residues. CDR1 and CDR2 from the germline V gene are LNHNV and YYDKDF (reference sequence). V lost 0 bases, J lost 5 bases, and 6 bases stayed unmatched. The CDR3 spells CATSRDRGAGGETQYF. In DNA, the CDR3 is TGTGCCACCAGCAGAGATCGGGGAGCGGGAGGGGAGACCCAGTACTTC.